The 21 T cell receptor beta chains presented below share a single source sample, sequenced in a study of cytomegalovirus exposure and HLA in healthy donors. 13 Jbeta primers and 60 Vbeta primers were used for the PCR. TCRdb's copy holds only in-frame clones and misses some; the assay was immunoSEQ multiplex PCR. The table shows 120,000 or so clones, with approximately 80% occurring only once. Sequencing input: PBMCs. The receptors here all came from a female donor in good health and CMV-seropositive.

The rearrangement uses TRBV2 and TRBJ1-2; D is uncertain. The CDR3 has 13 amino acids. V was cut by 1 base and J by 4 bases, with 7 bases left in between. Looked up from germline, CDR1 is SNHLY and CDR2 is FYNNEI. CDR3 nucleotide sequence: TGTGCCAGCAGTGAAGGTCAGGCCTATGGCTACACCTTC. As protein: CASSEGQAYGYTF.

The CDR3 DNA sequence: TGCGCCAGCAGCTTGGTCTCAGGGCTCTACTACGAGCAGTACTTC. Translated, it gives CASSLVSGLYYEQYF. The genes are TRBV5-1 and TRBJ2-7; perhaps TRBD1 as D (5 bases). The CDR3 has 15 residues. Germline V gene data show CDR1 as SGHRS and CDR2 as YFSETQ. V was shortened by 0 bases and J by 3 bases, with 13 bases between the two germline ends.

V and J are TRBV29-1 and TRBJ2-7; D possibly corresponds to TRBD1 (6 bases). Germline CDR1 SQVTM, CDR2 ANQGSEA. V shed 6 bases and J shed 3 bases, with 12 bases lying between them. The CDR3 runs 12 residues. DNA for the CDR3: TGCAGCGTCCAAGACAGGCGCTACGAGCAGTACTTC. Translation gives CSVQDRRYEQYF.

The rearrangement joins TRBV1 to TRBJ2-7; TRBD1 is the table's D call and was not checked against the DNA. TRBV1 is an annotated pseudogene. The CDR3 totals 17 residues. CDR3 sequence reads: CTSSQDLSAGDLYEQYF. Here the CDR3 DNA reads TGCACCAGCAGCCAAGACCTGAGTGCAGGGGACCTCTACGAGCAGTACTTC.

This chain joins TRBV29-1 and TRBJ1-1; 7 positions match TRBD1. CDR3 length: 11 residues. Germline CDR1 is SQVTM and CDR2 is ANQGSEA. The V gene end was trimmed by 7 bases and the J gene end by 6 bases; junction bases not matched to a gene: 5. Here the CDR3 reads CSGGQIPEAFF. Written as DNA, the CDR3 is TGCAGCGGGGGACAGATCCCTGAAGCTTTCTTT.

DNA for the CDR3: TGCAGCACCACCGGGACAGGGGGTTCCCAAGAGACCCAGTACTTC. It encodes CSTTGTGGSQETQYF. The rearrangement joins TRBV29-1 to TRBJ2-5; 11 nucleotides match TRBD1. V dropped 8 bases and J dropped 1; count of bases not matched to a gene: 9. There are 15 residues in the CDR3. In germline, CDR1 is SQVTM, CDR2 ANQGSEA. Full variable domain (outside the CDR3, taken from reference TRBV29-1 and TRBJ2-5): SAVISQKPSRDICQRGTSLTIQCQVDSQVTMMFWYRQQPGQSLTLIATANQGSEATYESGFVIDKFPISRPNLTFSTLTVSNMSPEDSSIYLCSTTGTGGSQETQYFGPGTRLLVL.

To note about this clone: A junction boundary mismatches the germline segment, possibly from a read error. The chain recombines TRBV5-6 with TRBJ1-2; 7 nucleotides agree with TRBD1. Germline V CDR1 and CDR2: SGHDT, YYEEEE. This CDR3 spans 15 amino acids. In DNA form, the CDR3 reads TGTGCCAGCAGTTTGGTTACCGGGACAGACCATGGCTACACCTTC. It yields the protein CASSLVTGTDHGYTF.

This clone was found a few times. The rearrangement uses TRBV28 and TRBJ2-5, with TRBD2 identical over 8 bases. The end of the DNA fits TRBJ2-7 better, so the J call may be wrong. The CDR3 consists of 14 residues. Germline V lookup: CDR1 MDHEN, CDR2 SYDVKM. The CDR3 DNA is TGTGCCAGTTTCGGGACTAGTTCTGTCTACGAGCAGTACTTC. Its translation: CASFGTSSVYEQYF.

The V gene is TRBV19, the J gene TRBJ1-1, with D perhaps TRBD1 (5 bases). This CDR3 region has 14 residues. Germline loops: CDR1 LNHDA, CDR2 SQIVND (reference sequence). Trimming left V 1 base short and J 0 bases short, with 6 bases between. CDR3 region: CASSIGRVNTEAFF. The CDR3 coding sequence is TGTGCCAGTAGTATAGGCAGGGTGAACACTGAAGCTTTCTTT. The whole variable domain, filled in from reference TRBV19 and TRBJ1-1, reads DGGITQSPKYLFRKEGQNVTLSCEQNLNHDAMYWYRQDPGQGLRLIYYSQIVNDFQKGDIAEGYSVSREKKESFPLTVTSAQKNPTAFYLCASSIGRVNTEAFFGQGTRLTVV.

CDR3 residues: CASSDGTARPLHF. CDR3 in DNA: TGCGCCAGCAGCGACGGGACAGCACGACCCCTCCACTTT. This chain links TRBV5-1 with TRBJ1-6, with TRBD1 matching over 7 bases. Trimming at V came to 4 bases and at J to 12 bases, leaving 7 bases not matched to a gene. The germline CDR1 and CDR2 sequences are SGHRS and YFSETQ. This CDR3 has 13 amino acids.

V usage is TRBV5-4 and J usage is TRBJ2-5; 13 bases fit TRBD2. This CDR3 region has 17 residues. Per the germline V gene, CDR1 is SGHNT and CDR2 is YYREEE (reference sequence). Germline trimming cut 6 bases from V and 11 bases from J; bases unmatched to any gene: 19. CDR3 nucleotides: TGTGCCAGCACTTTGCGGTCCCGGACTAGCGGGGGTGGAGAGCAGTACTTC. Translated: CASTLRSRTSGGGEQYF.

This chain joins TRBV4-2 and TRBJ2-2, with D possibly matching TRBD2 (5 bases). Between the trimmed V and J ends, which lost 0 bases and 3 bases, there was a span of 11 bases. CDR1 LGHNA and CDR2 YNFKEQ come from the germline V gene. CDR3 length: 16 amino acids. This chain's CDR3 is CASSQDRGEYTGELFF. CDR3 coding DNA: TGTGCCAGCAGCCAAGATCGGGGTGAATACACCGGGGAGCTGTTTTTT.

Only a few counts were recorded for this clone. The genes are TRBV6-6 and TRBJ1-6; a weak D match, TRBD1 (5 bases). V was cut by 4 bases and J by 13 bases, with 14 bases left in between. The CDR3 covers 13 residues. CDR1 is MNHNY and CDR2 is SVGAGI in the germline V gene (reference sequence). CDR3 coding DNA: TGTGCCAGCAGTTCATCGCAGGGCATCCCCCTCCACTTT. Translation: CASSSSQGIPLHF.

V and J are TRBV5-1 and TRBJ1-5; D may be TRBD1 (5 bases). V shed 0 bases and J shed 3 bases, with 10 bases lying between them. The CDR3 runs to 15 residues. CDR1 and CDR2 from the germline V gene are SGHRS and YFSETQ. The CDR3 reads CASSLEGAYNQPQHF. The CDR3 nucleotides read TGCGCCAGCAGCTTGGAAGGGGCCTACAATCAGCCCCAGCATTTT.

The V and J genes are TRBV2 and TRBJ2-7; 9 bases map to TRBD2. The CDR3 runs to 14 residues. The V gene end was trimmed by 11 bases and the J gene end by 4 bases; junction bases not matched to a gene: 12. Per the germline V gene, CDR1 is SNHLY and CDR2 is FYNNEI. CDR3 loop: CAGGNSGGRYEQYF. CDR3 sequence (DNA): TGTGCCGGGGGAAATAGCGGGGGCCGATACGAGCAGTACTTC.

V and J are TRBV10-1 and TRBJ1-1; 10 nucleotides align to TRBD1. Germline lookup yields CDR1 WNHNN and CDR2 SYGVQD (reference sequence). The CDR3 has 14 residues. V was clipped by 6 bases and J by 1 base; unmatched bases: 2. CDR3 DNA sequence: TGCGCCAGCAGCTGGGACAGGGGGAACACTGAAGCTTTCTTT. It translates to CASSWDRGNTEAFF.

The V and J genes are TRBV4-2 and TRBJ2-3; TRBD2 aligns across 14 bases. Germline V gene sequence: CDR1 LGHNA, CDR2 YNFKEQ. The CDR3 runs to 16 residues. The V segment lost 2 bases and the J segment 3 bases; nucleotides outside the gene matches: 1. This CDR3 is CASSQRTSGGTDTQYF. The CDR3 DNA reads TGTGCCAGCAGCCAACGGACTAGCGGGGGGACAGATACGCAGTATTTT.

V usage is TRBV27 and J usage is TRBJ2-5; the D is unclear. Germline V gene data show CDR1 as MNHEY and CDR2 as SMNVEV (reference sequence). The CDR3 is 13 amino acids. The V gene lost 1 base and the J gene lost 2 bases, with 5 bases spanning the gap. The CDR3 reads CASSLWPQETQYF. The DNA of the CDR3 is TGTGCCAGCAGTTTATGGCCTCAAGAGACCCAGTACTTC.

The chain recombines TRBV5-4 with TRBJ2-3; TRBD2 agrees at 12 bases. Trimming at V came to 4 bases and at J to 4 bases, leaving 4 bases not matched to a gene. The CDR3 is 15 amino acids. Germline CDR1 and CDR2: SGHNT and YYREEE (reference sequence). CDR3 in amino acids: CASSLAGGMADTQYF. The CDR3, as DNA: TGTGCCAGCAGCCTAGCGGGGGGGATGGCAGATACGCAGTATTTT.

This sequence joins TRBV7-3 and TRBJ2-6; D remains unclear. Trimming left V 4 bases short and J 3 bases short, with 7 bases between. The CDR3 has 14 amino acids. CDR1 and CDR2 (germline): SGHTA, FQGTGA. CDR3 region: CASSSNVGANVLTF. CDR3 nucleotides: TGTGCCAGCAGCTCTAATGTTGGGGCCAACGTCCTGACTTTC.

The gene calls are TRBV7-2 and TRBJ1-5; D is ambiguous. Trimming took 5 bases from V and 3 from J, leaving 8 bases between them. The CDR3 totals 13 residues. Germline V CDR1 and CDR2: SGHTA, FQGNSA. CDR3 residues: CASSRGTNQPQHF. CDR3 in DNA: TGTGCCAGCAGCCGAGGTACCAATCAGCCCCAGCATTTT.